The 21 T cell receptor beta chains listed next were all sequenced from one sample in a study of neurological immune-mediated disorders. TCRdb re-called the 5' RACE reads with MiXCR, one entry per CDR3 protein. Among tens of thousands of distinct CDR3 sequences listed, roughly 18% were seen once. Sequenced sample: PBMCs. Every receptor here comes from a woman between 40 and 50 years old in good health.

As for this clonotype: One junction end does not reproduce the germline sequence, and a read error may be involved. The V and J genes are TRBV5-1 and TRBJ2-7; maybe TRBD2 (7 bases). The germline V gene has CDR1 SGHRS and CDR2 YFSETQ. This CDR3 is built from 13 residues. CDR3 nucleotides: TGCACCAGCGCGTCGGGGGGCAGTAACGAGCAGTACTTC. It translates to CTSASGGSNEQYF.

Concerning this clonotype itself: One end of the junction does not line up with germline, which may come from a read error. This chain connects TRBV5-1 to TRBJ2-2, with TRBD2 as a possible D gene (5 bases). This CDR3 spans 16 amino acids. Per the germline V gene, CDR1 is SGHRS and CDR2 is YFSETQ. The CDR3 sequence is CASSLIMAMSAGEPFF. DNA for the CDR3: TGCGCCAGCAGCTTGATCATGGCCATGTCCGCCGGGGAGCCGTTTTTT.

Ten or more counts support this clonotype. V and J are TRBV7-9 and TRBJ2-4, with 8 bases matching TRBD1. Germline CDR1 and CDR2: SEHNR and FQNEAQ (reference sequence). The CDR3 has 17 amino acids. With 1 base clipped from V and 1 base from J, the junction kept 6 bases outside the gene matches. CDR3 DNA: TGTGCCAGCAGCTTAGATTACAGGGGGTCGGCCAAAAACATTCAGTACTTC. Translation: CASSLDYRGSAKNIQYF.

Ten or more counts support this clonotype. The chain links TRBV20-1 to TRBJ1-6; a weak D match, TRBD1 (5 bases). V was trimmed by 0 bases and J by 6 bases, leaving 18 bases between them. Per the germline V gene, CDR1 is DFQATT and CDR2 is SNEGSKA (reference sequence). CDR3 length: 17 amino acids. The chain's CDR3 is CSAREEGTSPFNSPLHF. The CDR3, as DNA: TGCAGTGCTAGAGAGGAAGGGACCTCTCCCTTTAATTCACCCCTCCACTTT.

This clonotype appeared many times. The J gene is TRBJ2-5, the V gene TRBV29-1; tentatively, D is TRBD2 (6 bases). Trimming pared 0 bases from V and 5 bases from J, leaving 13 bases between. This CDR3 comprises 14 residues. CDR1 is SQVTM and CDR2 is ANQGSEA in the germline V gene. The CDR3 spells CSVEDPEGAETQYF. In nucleotides, the CDR3 is TGCAGCGTTGAAGATCCGGAGGGCGCGGAGACCCAGTACTTC. Based on the CDR3 plus reference TRBV29-1 and TRBJ2-5, the full variable domain is SAVISQKPSRDICQRGTSLTIQCQVDSQVTMMFWYRQQPGQSLTLIATANQGSEATYESGFVIDKFPISRPNLTFSTLTVSNMSPEDSSIYLCSVEDPEGAETQYFGPGTRLLVL.

DNA for the CDR3: TGTGCCAGCAGCGCCCCGGCCAACACCGGGGAGCTGTTTTTT. It is translated as CASSAPANTGELFF. The rearrangement uses TRBV21-1 and TRBJ2-2; the DNA was not used to check the table's D call, TRBD1. TRBV21-1 is a pseudogene locus. This CDR3 is built from 14 residues.

This clonotype came up many times. The rearrangement joins TRBV30 to TRBJ1-1; D is unclear. Germline lookup yields CDR1 GTSNPN and CDR2 SVGIG (reference sequence). V was cut by 2 bases and J by 6 bases, with 10 bases left in between. CDR3 length: 12 residues. CDR3 in amino acids: CAWSRGLAEAFF. For the CDR3, the DNA is TGTGCCTGGAGTCGAGGGTTGGCTGAAGCTTTCTTT.

This clonotype was picked up many times. The V gene is TRBV15, the J gene TRBJ1-1; D ambiguous. Looked up from germline, CDR1 is LNHNV and CDR2 is YYDKDF (reference sequence). V gave up 4 bases and J gave up 0 bases, with 15 bases separating them. CDR3 length: 16 amino acids. The CDR3 DNA reads TGTGCCACCAGCATAGAGTACGGGGTATTGAACACTGAAGCTTTCTTT. Amino acid sequence: CATSIEYGVLNTEAFF.

This clonotype occurred many times. V is TRBV10-3 and J is TRBJ2-6; D may match TRBD1 or TRBD2 (6 bases each). Per germline, CDR1 ENHRY and CDR2 SYGVKD. The CDR3 loop spans 17 amino acids. Between the trimmed V and J ends, which lost 6 bases and 0 bases, there was a span of 15 bases. The CDR3 spells CAIRPRDIRSGANVLTF. The CDR3 region has the DNA TGTGCCATCAGACCGCGGGACATCCGCTCTGGGGCCAACGTCCTGACTTTC.

This clonotype appeared many times. The rearrangement joins TRBV7-2 to TRBJ2-7; TRBD1 matches 9 bases. The CDR3 extends over 17 amino acids. V gave up 1 base and J gave up 0 bases; unmatched junction bases: 7. Germline V gives CDR1 SGHTA, CDR2 FQGNSA. CDR3 region: CASSLVAGQGPSYEQYF. CDR3 nucleotide sequence: TGTGCCAGCAGCTTAGTGGCGGGACAGGGCCCCTCCTACGAGCAGTACTTC.

Many counts were recorded for this clonotype. The V gene is TRBV12-3 or TRBV12-4, the J gene TRBJ2-5; TRBD2 is a possible D gene (6 bases). The V and J ends lost 2 bases and 5 bases respectively, with 9 bases between them. The CDR3 totals 13 residues. CDR3 protein: CASSLLGGETQYF. CDR3 coding DNA: TGTGCCAGCAGTTTACTGGGGGGTGAGACCCAGTACTTC.

The table lists this clonotype with many counts. This chain links TRBV28 with TRBJ1-5; possible D gene TRBD1, 5 bases. Trimming removed 6 bases at V and 2 bases at J, with 14 bases between. The CDR3 has 15 residues. Germline V lookup: CDR1 MDHEN, CDR2 SYDVKM. As DNA, the CDR3 is TGTGCCAGCAGGCCCGGCAGGGCTCGCAATCAGCCCCAGCATTTT. It encodes CASRPGRARNQPQHF. Combining the CDR3 with reference TRBV28 and TRBJ1-5 gives the whole variable domain DVKVTQSSRYLVKRTGEKVFLECVQDMDHENMFWYRQDPGLGLRLIYFSYDVKMKEKGDIPEGYSVSREKKERFSLILESASTNQTSMYLCASRPGRARNQPQHFGDGTRLSIL.

This clonotype was observed many times. The chain combines TRBV20-1 with TRBJ1-1; no definite D call. The CDR3 contains 15 residues. V shed 3 bases and J shed 0 bases, with 14 bases lying between them. Germline V gene lookup returns CDR1 DFQATT and CDR2 SNEGSKA (reference sequence). CDR3 nucleotides: TGCAGTGCTAGGCTACACGTGTTGATGAACACTGAAGCTTTCTTT. Translated, it gives CSARLHVLMNTEAFF.

At least ten counts were recorded for this clonotype. The CDR3 sequence: CASSPGREWGYNEQFF. CDR3 bases: TGCGCCAGCAGCCCGGGACGGGAGTGGGGGTACAATGAGCAGTTCTTC. The chain is built from TRBV4-3 and TRBJ2-1, with D possibly matching TRBD2 (6 bases). Germline V gives CDR1 LGHNA, CDR2 YSLEER. The CDR3 runs 16 residues. V dropped 4 bases and J dropped 4 bases, with 17 bases sitting between them.

This clonotype has at least ten counts. The chain combines TRBV7-2 with TRBJ2-7; TRBD2 matches at 7 bases. CDR1 and CDR2 (germline): SGHTA, FQGNSA. V was clipped by 1 base and J by 4 bases; unmatched bases: 7. There are 15 residues in the CDR3. This chain's CDR3 is CASSLEVGGGYEQYF. CDR3 DNA sequence: TGTGCCAGCAGCTTAGAGGTGGGGGGGGGTTACGAGCAGTACTTC.

This clonotype was counted at least ten times. The chain employs TRBV28 and TRBJ2-1, with 7 nucleotides matching TRBD1. The CDR3 loop spans 16 amino acids. The germline CDR1 and CDR2 sequences are MDHEN and SYDVKM. The J segment lost 0 bases and the V segment lost 6 bases, leaving 8 bases of the junction unmatched. CDR3 in amino acids: CASSPNRGGSYNEQFF. The CDR3 DNA reads TGTGCCAGCAGCCCGAACAGGGGCGGCTCCTACAATGAGCAGTTCTTC.

The table lists this clonotype with many counts. The chain recombines TRBV5-5 with TRBJ1-1, with a possible D match to TRBD1 (6 bases). CDR1 is SGHKS and CDR2 is YYEKEE in the germline V gene (reference sequence). The V gene lost 3 bases and the J gene lost 0 bases, with 12 bases spanning the gap. CDR3 length: 15 amino acids. CDR3: CASSSLQGMNTEAFF. CDR3 nucleotide sequence: TGTGCCAGCAGCTCCTTACAGGGAATGAACACTGAAGCTTTCTTT.

This clonotype occurred many times. The chain links TRBV6-2 or TRBV6-3 to TRBJ2-7; D is possibly TRBD1 (5 bases). The CDR3 runs to 12 residues. Looked up from germline, CDR1 is MNHEY and CDR2 is SVGEGT. V was clipped by 5 bases and J by 6 bases, with 11 bases between them. For the CDR3, the DNA is TGTGCCAGCAGTCACGTGACAGCCGAGCAGTACTTC. Protein: CASSHVTAEQYF.

This clonotype was observed at least ten times. V and J are TRBV7-8 and TRBJ1-2; weak D call: TRBD1 (6 bases). V was shortened by 5 bases and J by 2 bases, with 9 bases between the two germline ends. The CDR3 covers 13 residues. CDR1 is SGHVS, CDR2 FQNEAQ, per germline. CDR3: CASSRGTNYGYTF. In DNA form, the CDR3 reads TGTGCCAGCAGCCGGGGGACAAACTATGGCTACACCTTC.

The table lists this clonotype with many counts. This chain links TRBV6-2 or TRBV6-3 with TRBJ2-5, with D perhaps TRBD1 (6 bases). Germline loops: CDR1 MNHEY, CDR2 SVGEGT. This CDR3 contains 18 residues. V lost 2 bases and J lost 4, with 23 bases in between. CDR3 bases: TGTGCCAGCAGTTACGGAAGGGCGGCAGGGGTGGTTTCAGAGACCCAGTACTTC. The encoded protein is CASSYGRAAGVVSETQYF.

This clonotype was counted ten times or more. This chain uses TRBV9 with TRBJ1-2; no definite D call. Germline V gene lookup returns CDR1 SGDLS and CDR2 YYNGEE. The CDR3 spans 16 residues. Trimming pared 0 bases from V and 0 bases from J, leaving 12 bases between. The chain's CDR3 is CASSVAPAVTNYGYTF. CDR3 nucleotides: TGTGCCAGCAGCGTAGCTCCCGCTGTTACTAACTATGGCTACACCTTC.